What follows are 19 T cell receptor beta chains derived from one specimen sequenced in a study of T cell responses to AZD1222 COVID-19 vaccine. Some clones are missing from TCRdb's copy, which holds only in-frame ones; the method was immunoSEQ multiplex PCR. Among approximately 70,000 clones listed, 70% to 90% were seen once. Sample: peripheral blood, taken on day 0 of AZD1222 vaccination. The source is an adult in good health.

This clone has only one observation. The V call is TRBV5-1, the J call TRBJ2-3; 8 bases fit TRBD2. CDR1 and CDR2 from the germline V gene are SGHRS and YFSETQ. V shed 0 bases, J shed 2 bases, and the junction held 8 bases outside the gene matches. The CDR3 totals 17 residues. The CDR3 bases are TGCGCCAGCAGCTTGGCTCCAGCGGGGGCTCCCACAGATACGCAGTATTTT. Translating it yields CASSLAPAGAPTDTQYF.

This rearrangement joins TRBV6-1 to TRBJ1-5, with D possibly being TRBD1 (5 bases). Germline V lookup: CDR1 MNHNS, CDR2 SASEGT. V was cut by 1 base and J by 3 bases, with 10 bases left in between. CDR3 length: 15 amino acids. Here the CDR3 DNA reads TGTGCCAGCAGTGAAGGGGGCACCCCCAATCAGCCCCAGCATTTT. Amino acids: CASSEGGTPNQPQHF.

The gene calls are TRBV15 and TRBJ2-7; D is unclear. V was pared by 0 bases and J by 1 base, with 16 bases between. The germline V gene encodes CDR1 LNHNV and CDR2 YYDKDF (reference sequence). The CDR3 length is 17 residues. The CDR3 DNA reads TGTGCCACCAGCAGAGATCGTTTAACGGTGAATTCCTACGAGCAGTACTTC. Translation gives CATSRDRLTVNSYEQYF.

V is TRBV6-5 and J is TRBJ1-5; D possibly corresponds to TRBD1 (6 bases). V was cut by 4 bases and J by 6 bases, with 13 bases left in between. CDR1 is MNHEY, CDR2 SVGAGI, per germline. The CDR3 has 14 amino acids. In DNA, the CDR3 is TGTGCCAGCAGTTCAGGACAGCACGGTCAGCCCCAGCATTTT. It specifies CASSSGQHGQPQHF.

The V and J genes are TRBV12-3 or TRBV12-4 and TRBJ1-5, with D hard to call. CDR3 length equals 13 residues. V lost 5 bases to trimming and J lost 5 bases, with 10 bases between them. The CDR3 is CASSEHDDQPQHF. Written as DNA, the CDR3 is TGTGCCAGCAGTGAACACGATGATCAGCCCCAGCATTTT.

This chain connects TRBV7-2 to TRBJ2-1; 15 bases line up with TRBD2. The CDR3 totals 17 residues. Looked up from germline, CDR1 is SGHTA and CDR2 is FQGNSA. With 2 bases clipped from V and 7 bases from J, the junction kept 6 bases outside the gene matches. CDR3: CASSLWTSGGATNEQFF. In nucleotides, the CDR3 is TGTGCCAGCAGCTTATGGACTAGCGGGGGGGCTACAAATGAGCAGTTCTTC.

The count of this clone is one. The chain links TRBV19 to TRBJ2-7, with 10 nucleotides matching TRBD1. The germline CDR1 and CDR2 sequences are LNHDA and SQIVND (reference sequence). V trimming: 7 bases; J trimming: 4 bases; junction bases outside the gene matches: 10. CDR3 length equals 15 residues. CDR3 bases: TGTGCCAGTACCGACAGGGGGCAAGGGACGTACGAGCAGTACTTC. Protein product: CASTDRGQGTYEQYF. Filled out from reference TRBV19 and TRBJ2-7, the complete variable domain reads DGGITQSPKYLFRKEGQNVTLSCEQNLNHDAMYWYRQDPGQGLRLIYYSQIVNDFQKGDIAEGYSVSREKKESFPLTVTSAQKNPTAFYLCASTDRGQGTYEQYFGPGTRLTVT.

V is TRBV30 and J is TRBJ1-5, with unresolved D. Germline V gives CDR1 GTSNPN, CDR2 SVGIG (reference sequence). Between the trimmed V and J ends, which lost 5 bases and 0 bases, there was a span of 8 bases. The CDR3 has 13 amino acids. The CDR3 here is CAWGTDSNQPQHF. The CDR3 nucleotides are TGTGCCTGGGGCACAGATAGCAATCAGCCCCAGCATTTT.

The CDR3 reads CASSLRGSPLHF. CDR3 in DNA: TGTGCCAGCAGCTTAAGGGGGTCACCCCTCCACTTT. V gene TRBV7-2 combines with J gene TRBJ1-6; D possibly corresponds to TRBD1 (6 bases). V was trimmed by 2 bases and J by 10 bases, leaving 6 bases between them. The germline V gene encodes CDR1 SGHTA and CDR2 FQGNSA. This CDR3 contains 12 residues.

This clone has ten or more counts. The rearrangement uses TRBV29-1 and TRBJ1-6; possible D gene TRBD1, 5 bases. The CDR3 runs to 13 residues. CDR1 and CDR2 from the germline V gene are SQVTM and ANQGSEA. Trimming removed 7 bases from V and 9 bases from J, with 16 bases in between. The CDR3 reads CSAGTTAGSPLHF. Written as DNA, the CDR3 is TGCAGCGCCGGGACCACCGCCGGTTCACCCCTCCACTTT.

This chain connects TRBV30 to TRBJ2-7, with a weak D call TRBD1 (6 bases). V was clipped by 1 base and J by 6 bases, with 16 bases between them. The germline V gene has CDR1 GTSNPN and CDR2 SVGIG (reference sequence). The CDR3 loop spans 14 amino acids. The CDR3 sequence is CAWSGQPQGREQYF. Written as DNA, the CDR3 is TGTGCCTGGAGTGGACAACCACAGGGACGCGAGCAGTACTTC.

J is TRBJ2-6 and V is TRBV19; 8 nucleotides align to TRBD1. Unmatched junction bases numbered 6, after V lost 1 base and J lost 13 bases. The CDR3 contains 14 residues. Germline V CDR1 and CDR2: LNHDA, SQIVND (reference sequence). The CDR3 here is CASSIGTGFVVLTF. CDR3 bases: TGTGCCAGTAGTATAGGGACAGGGTTCGTTGTCCTGACTTTC.

CDR3 in DNA: TGTGCCAGCAGCGCCGACCCAGGGTCCCAAGAGACCCAGTACTTC. Protein: CASSADPGSQETQYF. This chain connects TRBV7-6 to TRBJ2-5; D may be TRBD1 (5 bases). This CDR3 has 15 amino acids. V dropped 5 bases and J dropped 1 base, with 14 bases sitting between them. Germline V gene sequence: CDR1 SGHVS, CDR2 FNYEAQ.

The V call is TRBV7-9, the J call TRBJ1-1; maybe TRBD1 (6 bases). CDR1 is SEHNR, CDR2 FQNEAQ, per germline (reference sequence). V gave up 10 bases and J gave up 6 bases, with 15 bases separating them. The length of the CDR3 is 12 residues. CDR3 sequence reads: CATKDSFAEAFF. The CDR3 nucleotides read TGTGCCACTAAGGACAGTTTCGCTGAAGCTTTCTTT.

The chain carries TRBV5-1 and TRBJ1-3; unclear D gene. This CDR3 contains 13 residues. The V gene's germline CDR1 is SGHRS and CDR2 YFSETQ. V was pared by 4 bases and J by 4 bases, with 9 bases between. The CDR3 DNA is TGCGCCAGCAGCGCCGGCGGGGGAAACACCATATATTTT. It encodes CASSAGGGNTIYF.

This chain uses TRBV2 with TRBJ1-1; weak D call: TRBD1 (6 bases). Germline-derived CDR1 and CDR2 are SNHLY and FYNNEI. This CDR3 has 15 amino acids. The V end lost 8 bases, the J end lost 4 bases, and 20 bases lay between the germline ends. DNA for the CDR3: TGTGCCAGCTCTTCGGGGGGCGCCGGCGTCACTGAAGCTTTCTTT. Amino acid sequence: CASSSGGAGVTEAFF.

The chain employs TRBV4-3 and TRBJ2-5; TRBD1 agrees at 9 bases. After removal of 3 bases from V and 5 bases from J, the junction contained 4 bases not matched to a gene. Germline CDR1 reads LGHNA; CDR2 reads YSLEER. The CDR3 spans 14 residues. The CDR3 region is CASSQGQGTETQYF. CDR3 nucleotide sequence: TGCGCCAGCAGCCAGGGACAGGGAACGGAGACCCAGTACTTC.

In this sample, this clone turned up once. The DNA for the CDR3 is TGTGCCAGCGGTGTTCAAGAGACCCAGTACTTC. Amino acids: CASGVQETQYF. V gene TRBV6-6 combines with J gene TRBJ2-5; the D is unclear. Trimming took off 8 bases at V and 2 bases at J, with 6 bases between the two ends. The CDR3 contains 11 residues. CDR1 and CDR2 from the germline V gene are MNHNY and SVGAGI (reference sequence).

This chain joins TRBV28 and TRBJ1-3; TRBD1 might be the D (6 bases). Germline V gene data show CDR1 as MDHEN and CDR2 as SYDVKM. CDR3 length equals 13 residues. V was clipped by 6 bases and J by 2 bases, with 8 bases between them. The chain's CDR3 is CASSNRAGNTIYF. The CDR3, as DNA: TGTGCCAGCAGCAACAGGGCTGGAAACACCATATATTTT.